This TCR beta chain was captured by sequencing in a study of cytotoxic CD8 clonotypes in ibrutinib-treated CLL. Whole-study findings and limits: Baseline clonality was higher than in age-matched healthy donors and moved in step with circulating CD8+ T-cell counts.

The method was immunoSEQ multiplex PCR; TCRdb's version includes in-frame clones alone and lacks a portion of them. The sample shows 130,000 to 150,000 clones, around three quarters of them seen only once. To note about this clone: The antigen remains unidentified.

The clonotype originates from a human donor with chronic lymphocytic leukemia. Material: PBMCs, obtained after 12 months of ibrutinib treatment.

The chain's CDR3 is CASSLRAGGKTSYEQYF. The CDR3 DNA reads as TGTGCCAGCAGCCTTAGAGCGGGAGGTAAGACCTCCTACGAGCAGTACTTC. The chain carries TRBV7-2 and TRBJ2-7; 9 bases match TRBD2. Per germline, CDR1 SGHTA and CDR2 FQGNSA. The junction had 11 bases not matched to a gene; V was cut back by 5 bases and J by 0 bases. The CDR3 loop spans 17 amino acids.